This T cell receptor (beta chain) was captured by sequencing in a study of response to subunit inactivated influenza vaccine (dated by TCRdb to about 2018). General notes on the study: Deep quantitative profiling of the T cell receptor repertoire was used in the study to follow responses to a trivalent subunit inactivated influenza vaccine. Study-wide findings and limitations: The authors proposed that each seasonal influenza vaccination may bring in only a limited number of new T cells.

The CDR3 runs 11 residues from the cysteine to the phenylalanine. CDR3 DNA is the only sequence kept; it has 33 bases, read in frame from the first base. V lost 5 bases and J lost 10 bases, and the count of bases not matched to a germline gene is 4. Receptor libraries were prepared by RT-PCR. The sequencer was an Illumina HiSeq 2500. The public reads were run again by TCRdb, first through fastp at Q25 and then through MiXCR, and only productive beta chains were kept. CDR3 protein duplicates are merged, each entry listing the most common genes and DNA. The sample contains roughly 650,000 distinct CDR3 sequences, 12% to 15% of them found a single time. Approximately 7.6% of the sample comes from the top ten. This clonotype was counted ten times or more. Its antigen target is currently unknown. Base qualities are not at hand, and no much larger clone is one base apart.

This material consisted of PBMCs from blood, taken around two weeks before vaccination. Rearrangement joined TRBV12-3 or TRBV12-4 to TRBJ1-1, with 7 junctional bases fitting TRBD1. The source of this sequence is a man between 50 and 59 years old who received an inactivated influenza vaccine. Donor details come from another sample of the same person, matched by shared clones. The CDR3 sequence is CASSRQGGAFF. The DNA is TGTGCCAGCAGTAGACAGGGAGGAGCTTTCTTT.